The 14 T cell receptor beta chains reported below all come from one sample, sequenced in a study of molecular identifiers for immune sequencing clone quantification. TCRdb itself ran the PCR reads through MiXCR, one entry per CDR3 protein. The sample has approximately 550,000 distinct CDR3 sequences; 25% are singletons. Sequenced sample: naive CD8+ T cells from blood, with Jurkat cell RNA spiked in. Subset specified: FACS-sorted CD8+CD4-CCR7+CD45RA+ naive T cells. The origin of the receptors is a human donor in good health. Some libraries in this study had Jurkat cell RNA spiked in.

The table lists this clonotype with a few counts. J is TRBJ1-1 and V is TRBV7-9; D call uncertain. V was trimmed by 2 bases and J by 4 bases, leaving 26 bases between them. This CDR3 comprises 19 residues. CDR1 and CDR2 from the germline V gene are SEHNR and FQNEAQ (reference sequence). The CDR3 protein is CASSLQLARRVGLGTEAFF. The CDR3 region has the DNA TGTGCCAGCAGCTTACAACTGGCAAGACGAGTCGGGTTAGGCACTGAAGCTTTCTTT.

The chain has TRBV28 and TRBJ2-2; 9 bases agree with TRBD1. There are 16 residues in the CDR3. V was clipped by 6 bases and J by 7 bases; unmatched bases: 12. Per the germline V gene, CDR1 is MDHEN and CDR2 is SYDVKM. The CDR3 nucleotides read TGTGCCAGCAGCAGAACTAGGACAGGGGAGAGCGGGGAGCTGTTTTTT. Protein sequence: CASSRTRTGESGELFF.

The table lists this clonotype with many counts. This rearrangement joins TRBV20-1 to TRBJ2-7; TRBD2 might be the D (5 bases). Germline assignment: CDR1 DFQATT and CDR2 SNEGSKA (reference sequence). The length of the CDR3 is 12 residues. Trimming pared 6 bases from V and 6 bases from J, leaving 15 bases between. The CDR3 here is CSASEGTFEQYF. The CDR3 DNA reads TGCAGTGCGAGCGAGGGCACTTTCGAGCAGTACTTC.

This chain connects TRBV21-1 to TRBJ2-2; TRBD1 is the table's D call, not checked against the DNA. TRBV21-1 is reported as a pseudogene. The CDR3 contains 16 residues. The CDR3 bases are TGTGCCAGCAGCAAGGGGCGGACAGGTTTGAACCGGGGAGCTGTTTTT. Protein sequence: CASSKGRTGLNRGAVF.

This clonotype was counted ten times or more. The V gene is TRBV27, the J gene TRBJ2-7, with 7 bases aligning to TRBD2. This CDR3 has 14 amino acids. The germline gives CDR1 MNHEY, CDR2 SMNVEV (reference sequence). After removal of 6 bases from V and 0 bases from J, the junction contained 5 bases not matched to a gene. Written as DNA, the CDR3 is TGTGCCAGCAGCTTGGGACTAAGCTCCTACGAGCAGTACTTC. This sequence encodes CASSLGLSSYEQYF.

This clonotype was observed a handful of times. V is TRBV30 and J is TRBJ1-1, with 7 bases aligning to TRBD1. The CDR3 has 14 residues. V lost 7 bases, J lost 4 bases, and 12 bases stayed unmatched. The germline V gene encodes CDR1 GTSNPN and CDR2 SVGIG (reference sequence). The CDR3 sequence: CASTGDGGGTEAFF. In DNA, the CDR3 is TGTGCCTCCACAGGGGATGGGGGAGGCACTGAAGCTTTCTTT.

This clonotype was recorded at least ten times. This rearrangement joins TRBV12-3 or TRBV12-4 to TRBJ1-1; possibly TRBD1 for D (5 bases). V gave up 5 bases and J gave up 11 bases, with 24 bases separating them. CDR3 length equals 15 residues. The CDR3 nucleotides are TGTGCCAGCAGTCCCTCCTCGGATGGGGCCCTGGGGGCTTTCTTT. This gives the protein CASSPSSDGALGAFF.

The chain combines TRBV7-6 with TRBJ1-4; 7 bases are shared with TRBD1. Germline values: CDR1 SGHVS, CDR2 FNYEAQ. Unmatched junction bases numbered 11, after V lost 5 bases and J lost 8 bases. The CDR3 consists of 15 residues. The CDR3 spells CASSPRQGGMEKLFF. As DNA, the CDR3 is TGTGCCAGCAGCCCCCGGCAGGGGGGGATGGAAAAACTGTTTTTT.

V and J are TRBV5-6 and TRBJ1-5, with 12 bases that match TRBD1. V lost 4 bases and J lost 0; bases outside the gene matches: 14. The CDR3 extends over 20 amino acids. The germline V gene has CDR1 SGHDT and CDR2 YYEEEE. This CDR3 reads CASSQATGTGGFFSNQPQHF. In nucleotides, the CDR3 is TGTGCCAGCAGCCAAGCAACCGGGACAGGGGGCTTTTTTAGCAATCAGCCCCAGCATTTT.

This clonotype was found many times. V gene TRBV29-1 combines with J gene TRBJ1-5, with 7 bases that match TRBD1. J was trimmed by 3 bases and V by 5 bases; bases with no gene match: 4. Germline values: CDR1 SQVTM, CDR2 ANQGSEA. This CDR3 comprises 13 residues. This CDR3 reads CSVNTGVNQPQHF. The CDR3 nucleotides are TGCAGCGTTAATACAGGGGTCAATCAGCCCCAGCATTTT.

This clonotype appeared once. J is TRBJ2-7 and V is TRBV6-2 or TRBV6-3, with 8 bases aligning to TRBD1. V gave up 0 bases and J gave up 5 bases; unmatched junction bases: 15. This CDR3 has 18 amino acids. The V gene's germline CDR1 is MNHEY and CDR2 SVGEGT. The chain's CDR3 is CASSYSPQLWTGLHEQYF. The CDR3 DNA follows: TGTGCCAGCAGTTACTCTCCTCAGCTCTGGACAGGGCTCCACGAGCAGTACTTC.

At least ten counts were recorded for this clonotype. The chain couples TRBV4-3 to TRBJ2-3; a possible D gene is TRBD2 (6 bases). The germline gives CDR1 LGHNA, CDR2 YSLEER. The CDR3 contains 16 residues. Trimming pared 0 bases from V and 5 bases from J, leaving 15 bases between. CDR3 loop: CASSQDWGGGEDTQYF. CDR3 in DNA: TGCGCCAGCAGCCAAGACTGGGGCGGAGGGGAAGATACGCAGTATTTT.

This clonotype was picked up a small number of times. The J gene is TRBJ2-1, the V gene TRBV6-4; TRBD1 matches at 7 bases. Per germline, CDR1 MRHNA and CDR2 SNTAGT. The CDR3 is 16 residues long. The ends lost 0 bases at V and 3 bases at J; junction bases unmatched: 5. The CDR3 loop is CASSDSFWDSYNEQFF. The CDR3 DNA sequence: TGTGCCAGCAGTGACTCCTTCTGGGACAGCTACAATGAGCAGTTCTTC.

This chain connects TRBV4-3 to TRBJ1-5, with a weak D call TRBD1 (5 bases). CDR1 and CDR2 from the germline V gene are LGHNA and YSLEER. The CDR3 has 16 amino acids. Trimming removed 0 bases from V and 0 bases from J, with 9 bases in between. The CDR3: CASSQEWGNSNQPQHF. CDR3 nucleotide sequence: TGCGCCAGCAGCCAAGAGTGGGGGAATAGCAATCAGCCCCAGCATTTT.